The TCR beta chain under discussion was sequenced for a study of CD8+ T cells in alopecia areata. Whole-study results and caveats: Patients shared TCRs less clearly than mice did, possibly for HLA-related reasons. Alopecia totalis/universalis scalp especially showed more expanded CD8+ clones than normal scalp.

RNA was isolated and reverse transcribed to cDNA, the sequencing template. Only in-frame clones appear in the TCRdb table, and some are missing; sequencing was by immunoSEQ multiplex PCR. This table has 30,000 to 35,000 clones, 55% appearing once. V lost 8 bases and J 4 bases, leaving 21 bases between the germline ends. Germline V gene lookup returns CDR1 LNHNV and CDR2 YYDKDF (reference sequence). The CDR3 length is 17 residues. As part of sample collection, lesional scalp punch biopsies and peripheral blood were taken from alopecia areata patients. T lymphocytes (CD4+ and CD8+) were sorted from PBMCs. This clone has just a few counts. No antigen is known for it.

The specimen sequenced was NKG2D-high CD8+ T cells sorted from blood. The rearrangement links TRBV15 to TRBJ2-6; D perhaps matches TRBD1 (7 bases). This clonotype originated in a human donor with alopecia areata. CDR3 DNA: TGTGCCACCCGCGGGACAGAGGGTTTCGGCGGGGCCAACGTCCTGACTTTC. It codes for CATRGTEGFGGANVLTF.